The 27 T cell receptor beta chains below come from one sample, sequenced in a study of shared clonotypes between healthy human individuals. Repertoires were generated with immunoSEQ multiplex PCR, while TCRdb's copy carries only in-frame clones and drops some. The sample lists some 2,000,000 clones, over 85% seen once, with 0.13% in the top ten. The sample taken for sequencing was naive CD4+ T cells sorted from blood. Sample subset: CD45RA+ positively selected. Source of these receptors: a man aged 18 to 35 in good health.

This chain uses TRBV6-1 with TRBJ2-1, with D hard to call. Germline CDR1 reads MNHNS; CDR2 reads SASEGT. V was trimmed by 6 bases and J by 3 bases, leaving 3 bases between them. The CDR3 covers 11 residues. The CDR3 loop reads CASRDYNEQFF. CDR3 coding DNA: TGTGCCAGCAGGGACTACAATGAGCAGTTCTTC.

This clone occurred a few times. The chain recombines TRBV6-5 with TRBJ2-5; maybe TRBD2 (5 bases). CDR3 length: 11 residues. Trimming took 2 bases from V and 9 from J, leaving 7 bases between them. In germline, CDR1 is MNHEY, CDR2 SVGAGI. The CDR3 nucleotides read TGTGCCAGCAGTTACCCCGGGGCCCAGTACTTC. This translates into CASSYPGAQYF.

As concerns this clone: Other DNA sequences in the same sample also yield this CDR3. The CDR3 sequence is CASSQGRTEAFF. CDR3 sequence (DNA): TGTGCCAGCAGTCAGGGGAGAACTGAAGCTTTCTTT. J is TRBJ1-1 and V is TRBV6-5, with D perhaps TRBD1 (6 bases). Between the trimmed V and J ends, which lost 5 bases and 5 bases, there was a span of 9 bases. The CDR3 runs 12 residues. The germline V gene has CDR1 MNHEY and CDR2 SVGAGI.

The chain uses TRBV5-6 and TRBJ2-3, with 9 positions matching TRBD1. This CDR3 region has 15 residues. Germline values: CDR1 SGHDT, CDR2 YYEEEE. V was pared by 4 bases and J by 2 bases, with 5 bases of the junction left unmatched. CDR3 amino acids: CASSEWTGDTDTQYF. Written as DNA, the CDR3 is TGTGCCAGCAGCGAGTGGACAGGGGACACAGATACGCAGTATTTT.

CDR3 region: CASSALAGVTGELFF. CDR3 DNA sequence: TGCGCCAGCAGCGCGCTAGCGGGGGTCACCGGGGAGCTGTTTTTT. The rearrangement uses TRBV5-1 and TRBJ2-2; 10 positions agree with TRBD2. Unmatched junction bases numbered 4, after V lost 4 bases and J lost 4 bases. The germline CDR1 and CDR2 sequences are SGHRS and YFSETQ. The CDR3 length is 15 residues.

The V call is TRBV5-6, the J call TRBJ2-7; 10 bases are shared with TRBD1. The CDR3 contains 17 residues. CDR1 and CDR2 (germline): SGHDT, YYEEEE. Trimming removed 2 bases from V and 3 bases from J; junction bases left unmatched: 11. CDR3 DNA sequence: TGTGCCAGCAGCTTATCCGGGACAGGGGTCGTCGGCTACGAGCAGTACTTC. It specifies CASSLSGTGVVGYEQYF.

The chain recombines TRBV2 with TRBJ1-3; D ambiguous. The CDR3 runs to 15 residues. The germline gives CDR1 SNHLY, CDR2 FYNNEI. The V end was cut by 4 bases, the J end by 0 bases, with 10 bases between. The CDR3 spells CASSAGPTSGNTIYF. The CDR3 coding sequence is TGTGCCAGCAGTGCCGGGCCTACCTCTGGAAACACCATATATTTT.

A remark on this clone: One junction end disagrees with the germline gene, perhaps due to a read error. This chain uses TRBV15 with TRBJ1-2, with D hard to call. Germline CDR1 and CDR2: LNHNV and YYDKDF (reference sequence). The CDR3 extends over 12 amino acids. CDR3 sequence reads: CATSSRKPGRHF. The CDR3, as DNA: TGTGCCACCAGCAGTCGAAAGCCGGGGAGACACTTC.

The chain couples TRBV6-5 to TRBJ1-1; tentatively, D is TRBD1 (6 bases). V gave up 4 bases and J gave up 12 bases, with 15 bases separating them. Germline V gene data show CDR1 as MNHEY and CDR2 as SVGAGI. The CDR3 length is 12 residues. The DNA of the CDR3 is TGTGCCAGCAGTTTTCCCGGGACATCTACTTTCTTT. Its protein is CASSFPGTSTFF.

The chain has TRBV5-1 and TRBJ2-1; no clear D. Trimming cost V 4 bases and J 9 bases, with 20 bases left between them. The CDR3 contains 15 residues. Germline CDR1 and CDR2: SGHRS and YFSETQ. The CDR3 nucleotides are TGCGCCAGCAGCCTCGACCCGGGCTCCCCTGGTGAGCAGTTCTTC. The encoded protein is CASSLDPGSPGEQFF. Drawing the rest from reference TRBV5-1 and TRBJ2-1, the complete variable domain is KAGVTQTPRYLIKTRGQQVTLSCSPISGHRSVSWYQQTPGQGLQFLFEYFSETQRNKGNFPGRFSGRQFSNSRSEMNVSTLELGDSALYLCASSLDPGSPGEQFFGPGTRLTVL.

The chain recombines TRBV2 with TRBJ1-4; D unclear. Trimming removed 2 bases from V and 5 bases from J, with 15 bases in between. The CDR3 spans 16 residues. Germline CDR1 and CDR2: SNHLY and FYNNEI. CDR3 region: CASSERAADRNEKLFF. DNA for the CDR3: TGTGCCAGCAGTGAACGGGCAGCCGATCGGAATGAAAAACTGTTTTTT. The full variable domain, in which reference TRBV2 and TRBJ1-4 provide the parts outside the CDR3, is EPEVTQTPSHQVTQMGQEVILRCVPISNHLYFYWYRQILGQKVEFLVSFYNNEISEKSEIFDDQFSVERPDGSNFTLKIRSTKLEDSAMYFCASSERAADRNEKLFFGSGTQLSVL.

A remark on this clone: A much larger clone is a single base away; this may be a read error. Other DNA sequences in the same sample also yield this CDR3. This chain's CDR3 is CASSLDRANYGYTF. The CDR3 DNA reads TGTGCCAGCAGCTTGGACAGGGCTAACTATGGCTACACCTTC. This chain connects TRBV5-4 to TRBJ1-2; TRBD1 is a possible D gene (6 bases). CDR1 and CDR2 from the germline V gene are SGHNT and YYREEE (reference sequence). V shed 0 bases and J shed 0 bases, with 6 bases lying between them. The CDR3 is 14 residues long.

This rearrangement joins TRBV10-2 to TRBJ2-5; a possible D gene is TRBD2 (6 bases). The CDR3 is 14 residues long. The V end was cut by 0 bases, the J end by 4 bases, with 9 bases between. Germline V gene data show CDR1 as WSHSY and CDR2 as SAAADI. The CDR3 is CASSESRGLETQYF. The CDR3 DNA reads TGCGCCAGCAGTGAGTCCCGGGGACTAGAGACCCAGTACTTC.

Note on this clone: This specimen includes other DNA sequences encoding the same CDR3. The chain couples TRBV5-1 to TRBJ2-7; D assignment may be TRBD1 or TRBD2 (5 bases each). This CDR3 has 14 amino acids. Between the trimmed V and J ends, which lost 3 bases and 3 bases, there was a span of 13 bases. The germline gives CDR1 SGHRS, CDR2 YFSETQ. In DNA form, the CDR3 reads TGCGCCAGCAGCTCCGGCGGTGGGGGCTACGAGCAGTACTTC. Protein sequence: CASSSGGGGYEQYF.

This rearrangement joins TRBV7-2 to TRBJ2-7; 12 bases agree with TRBD2. Trimming removed 1 base from V and 6 bases from J; junction bases left unmatched: 4. CDR1 is SGHTA and CDR2 is FQGNSA in the germline V gene. This CDR3 comprises 15 residues. CDR3: CASSLGLAGDREQYF. CDR3 nucleotides: TGTGCCAGCAGCTTAGGACTAGCGGGAGATCGCGAGCAGTACTTC.

J is TRBJ2-7 and V is TRBV4-1; 7 bases match TRBD2. Germline V gene data show CDR1 as MGHRA and CDR2 as YSYEKL. The CDR3 has 14 amino acids. Trimming removed 2 bases from V and 4 bases from J; junction bases left unmatched: 5. CDR3: CASSQPSGIYEQYF. CDR3 DNA sequence: TGCGCCAGCAGCCAACCTAGCGGTATTTACGAGCAGTACTTC.

This chain joins TRBV5-1 and TRBJ2-5; tentative D call: TRBD1 (6 bases). The germline V and J ends were trimmed by 4 bases and 5 bases, with 18 bases remaining between them. This CDR3 contains 15 residues. The germline V gene has CDR1 SGHRS and CDR2 YFSETQ. The CDR3 DNA sequence: TGCGCCAGCAGCCCGGACGAGAGTACAGGGGAGACCCAGTACTTC. Translated: CASSPDESTGETQYF.

This chain connects TRBV7-5 to TRBJ1-4. TRBV7-5 is listed as a pseudogene. CDR3 length equals 17 residues. CDR3 in DNA: TGTGCCAGAAGCACCCGAGGACGGATTGCAACTAATGAAAAACTGTTTTTT. Its protein is CARSTRGRIATNEKLFF.

V gene TRBV7-9 combines with J gene TRBJ2-7; D is possibly TRBD1 (6 bases). V dropped 5 bases and J dropped 3 bases, with 17 bases sitting between them. The CDR3 sequence is 15 residues long. Germline V CDR1 and CDR2: SEHNR, FQNEAQ (reference sequence). The CDR3 protein is CASSTMDSYVYEQYF. The DNA for the CDR3 is TGTGCCAGCAGCACCATGGACAGCTACGTCTACGAGCAGTACTTC.

This chain joins TRBV7-9 and TRBJ2-5; D may be TRBD1 (6 bases). The CDR3 sequence is 14 residues long. CDR1 is SEHNR and CDR2 is FQNEAQ in the germline V gene (reference sequence). V lost 7 bases, J lost 0 bases, and 12 bases lay in between. This CDR3 reads CASNGGQYQETQYF. CDR3 nucleotides: TGTGCCAGCAACGGAGGACAGTACCAAGAGACCCAGTACTTC. Together with reference TRBV7-9 and TRBJ2-5, the CDR3 gives the full variable domain: DTGVSQNPRHKITKRGQNVTFRCDPISEHNRLYWYRQTLGQGPEFLTYFQNEAQLEKSRLLSDRFSAERPKGSFSTLEIQRTEQGDSAMYLCASNGGQYQETQYFGPGTRLLVL.

This chain links TRBV2 with TRBJ2-7, with 11 bases that match TRBD1. The CDR3 runs 14 residues. CDR1 is SNHLY and CDR2 is FYNNEI in the germline V gene. V lost 5 bases, J lost 6 bases, and 6 bases stayed unmatched. CDR3 in DNA: TGTGCCAGCAGTCAATTTGGACAGGGGGCCGAGCAGTACTTC. Translation gives CASSQFGQGAEQYF.

The chain combines TRBV6-5 with TRBJ2-2, with D maybe TRBD2 (5 bases). The CDR3 is 15 residues long. Trimming stripped 2 bases from V and 8 bases from J, with 15 bases between. Germline V gene lookup returns CDR1 MNHEY and CDR2 SVGAGI. The CDR3 region has the DNA TGTGCCAGCAGTTACATCCCCTATGGGGAGGGGGAGCTGTTTTTT. Its translation is CASSYIPYGEGELFF.

Remarks on this clone: The same CDR3 also results from other DNA sequences found in this sample. This chain connects TRBV14 to TRBJ2-1, with D tentatively TRBD2 (6 bases). Per germline, CDR1 SGHDN and CDR2 FVKESK. The CDR3 runs to 14 residues. V lost 6 bases and J lost 0, with 9 bases in between. CDR3 coding DNA: TGTGCCAGCAGTCGGGGGAGCTCCTACAATGAGCAGTTCTTC. Its protein is CASSRGSSYNEQFF. The entire variable domain, with the rest obtained from reference TRBV14 and TRBJ2-1, is as follows: EAGVTQFPSHSVIEKGQTVTLRCDPISGHDNLYWYRRVMGKEIKFLLHFVKESKQDESGMPNNRFLAERTGGTYSTLKVQPAELEDSGVYFCASSRGSSYNEQFFGPGTRLTVL.

The rearrangement links TRBV5-1 to TRBJ2-3; TRBD1 matches at 7 bases. Looked up from germline, CDR1 is SGHRS and CDR2 is YFSETQ. This CDR3 is 14 amino acids long. V was pared by 3 bases and J by 6 bases, with 7 bases of the junction left unmatched. The CDR3 nucleotides are TGCGCCAGCAGCTCGGCGGACAGGACCGATACGCAGTATTTT. As protein: CASSSADRTDTQYF.

The V gene is TRBV2, the J gene TRBJ2-3; D is possibly TRBD2 (7 bases). The CDR3 runs 15 residues. Germline V gene sequence: CDR1 SNHLY, CDR2 FYNNEI. V gave up 4 bases and J gave up 4 bases, with 15 bases separating them. CDR3 loop: CASSVSSGTSDTQYF. In nucleotides, the CDR3 is TGTGCCAGCAGTGTCTCGAGCGGGACATCAGATACGCAGTATTTT. Supplemented by reference TRBV2 and TRBJ2-3, the full variable domain reads EPEVTQTPSHQVTQMGQEVILRCVPISNHLYFYWYRQILGQKVEFLVSFYNNEISEKSEIFDDQFSVERPDGSNFTLKIRSTKLEDSAMYFCASSVSSGTSDTQYFGPGTRLTVL.

The rearrangement links TRBV6-4 to TRBJ2-3; D gene ambiguous. This CDR3 spans 12 amino acids. With 4 bases removed from V and 8 bases from J, the gap between germline ends came to 10 bases. Germline V gives CDR1 MRHNA, CDR2 SNTAGT. Written as DNA, the CDR3 is TGTGCCAGCAGTGCACGTAGAGCTACGCAGTATTTT. Translated: CASSARRATQYF.

The CDR3 protein is CASSVAQDRLTGTEAFF. The DNA of the CDR3 is TGTGCCAGCAGCGTAGCCCAAGACAGACTAACTGGGACTGAAGCTTTCTTT. The J gene is TRBJ1-1, the V gene TRBV9; the D gene is possibly TRBD1 (5 bases). V lost 0 bases and J 5 bases, leaving 20 bases between the germline ends. The germline CDR1 and CDR2 sequences are SGDLS and YYNGEE. The CDR3 is 17 residues long.